The clone carrying this T cell receptor beta chain has just one count. This CDR3 comprises 14 residues. V was pared by 3 bases and J by 5 bases, with 4 bases of the junction left unmatched. Germline V gene lookup returns CDR1 SNHLY and CDR2 FYNNEI. This sample is drawn from a study of PD-L1 blockade in urothelial cancer. The wider study: About 85% of the 29 patients were men whose urothelial cancer was bladder-origin. Patients previously received 0 to 3 chemotherapy regimens.

Time point described: peripheral blood 6 weeks after treatment start. Each PCR received spiked synthetic TCR analog templates. Clones were read by immunoSEQ multiplex PCR, and TCRdb kept only the in-frame ones, dropping some. The table has about 110,000 clones, 91% seen once; the top ten hold about 4%. The specimen comprised PBMCs, sampled around atezolizumab (anti-PD-L1) treatment. This rearrangement joins TRBV2 to TRBJ2-3, with 8 bases fitting TRBD2. This TCR was recovered from a man aged 60 to 69 with urothelial cancer. The DNA of the CDR3 is TGTGCCAGCAGTGATAGCGGGGTAAGAGATACGCAGTATTTT. Translation: CASSDSGVRDTQYF. The whole variable domain, remainder taken from reference TRBV2 and TRBJ2-3, is EPEVTQTPSHQVTQMGQEVILRCVPISNHLYFYWYRQILGQKVEFLVSFYNNEISEKSEIFDDQFSVERPDGSNFTLKIRSTKLEDSAMYFCASSDSGVRDTQYFGPGTRLTVL.